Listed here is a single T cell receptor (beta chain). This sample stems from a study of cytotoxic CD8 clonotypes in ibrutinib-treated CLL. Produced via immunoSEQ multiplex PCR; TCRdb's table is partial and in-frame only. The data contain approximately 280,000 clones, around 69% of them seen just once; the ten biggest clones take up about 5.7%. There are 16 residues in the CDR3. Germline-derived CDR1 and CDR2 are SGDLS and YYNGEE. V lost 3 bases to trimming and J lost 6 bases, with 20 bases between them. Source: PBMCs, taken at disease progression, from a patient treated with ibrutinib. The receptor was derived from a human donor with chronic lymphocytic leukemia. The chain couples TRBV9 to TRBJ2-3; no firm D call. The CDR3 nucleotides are TGTGCCAGCAGCGCCCCAAAGTCGTCCAATCCGGATACGCAGTATTTT. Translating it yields CASSAPKSSNPDTQYF.